These T cell receptor beta chains were read from a single sample in a study of blood T cell repertoires in COVID-19. The table came from immunoSEQ multiplex PCR; TCRdb's copy has only in-frame clones and leaves some out. The repertoire has a few hundred thousand clones, approximately 86% of them found once; the top ten carry about 3%. Material: peripheral blood. These receptors were taken from a man aged 60 to 75 with acute or convalescent COVID-19. Both conserved end residues are trimmed from each CDR3. A D gene is named only where the DNA matches it firmly.

J: TRBJ2-7; V: TRBV29-1; D: TRBD2; CDR3: SVAGLAGGPHEQY
J: TRBJ1-4; V: TRBV14; D: TRBD1; CDR3: ASSRKQGARNEKLF
J: TRBJ2-7; V: TRBV3-1/TRBV3-2; D: TRBD2; CDR3: ASSPGLAETYEQY
J: TRBJ2-5; V: TRBV28; D: TRBD2; CDR3: ASSSAGGLETQY
J: TRBJ2-5; V: TRBV19; D: TRBD2; CDR3: ASSKGGGGQETQY
J: TRBJ2-3; V: TRBV4-2; D: NA; CDR3: ASSLNPQGGASTDTQY
J: TRBJ1-2; V: TRBV28; D: NA; CDR3: ASSSRGRANYGYT
J: TRBJ1-2; V: TRBV10-2; D: NA; CDR3: ASSESGGPGYT
J: TRBJ1-3; V: TRBV5-1; D: NA; CDR3: ASSLAGDGNTIY
J: TRBJ1-1; V: TRBV10-3; D: NA; CDR3: AISRISNTEAF
J: TRBJ2-1; V: TRBV7-2; D: NA; CDR3: ASSLLFREREQF
J: TRBJ2-7; V: TRBV28; D: TRBD1; CDR3: ASSSGTGLSYEQY
J: TRBJ1-1; V: TRBV27; D: NA; CDR3: ASSLRGPGEAF
J: TRBJ1-1; V: TRBV5-1; D: TRBD1; CDR3: ASSGGTGGRFGEGNTEAF
J: TRBJ1-2; V: TRBV12-3/TRBV12-4; D: NA; CDR3: ASSLFSYT
J: TRBJ1-5; V: TRBV19; D: TRBD1; CDR3: ASSPSTGAGQPQH
J: TRBJ2-7; V: TRBV5-5; D: NA; CDR3: ASSLGGAGEQY
J: TRBJ1-6; V: TRBV16; D: NA; CDR3: ASSPLPSSYNSPLH
J: TRBJ2-7; V: TRBV27; D: TRBD1; CDR3: ASSLSWTGPYEQY
J: TRBJ2-7; V: TRBV28; D: TRBD2; CDR3: ASSFYTSGRSYEQY
J: TRBJ2-5; V: TRBV11-2; D: TRBD2; CDR3: ASSPRLAGGETQY
J: TRBJ2-3; V: TRBV12-3/TRBV12-4; D: TRBD2; CDR3: ASSYRDYEY
J: TRBJ2-2; V: TRBV6-2/TRBV6-3; D: TRBD2; CDR3: ASSYPLAGGTGELF
J: TRBJ2-7; V: TRBV29-1; D: TRBD1; CDR3: SVTGGPTYEQY
J: TRBJ2-5; V: TRBV7-2; D: TRBD2; CDR3: ASSLAPRGGQETQY
J: TRBJ1-5; V: TRBV19; D: TRBD1; CDR3: ASSPTGGSNQPQH
J: TRBJ2-5; V: TRBV6-5; D: NA; CDR3: ASKSGKWETQY
J: TRBJ1-5; V: TRBV5-1; D: TRBD1; CDR3: ASSLGQGGQPQH
J: TRBJ2-7; V: TRBV7-9; D: NA; CDR3: ASSPLGIQDEQY
J: TRBJ1-2; V: TRBV4-1; D: NA; CDR3: ASSQVVSQVSGGYT
J: TRBJ1-1; V: TRBV6-5; D: NA; CDR3: ASSFRQENTEAF
J: TRBJ2-7; V: TRBV7-7; D: TRBD1; CDR3: ASSIGTGASYEQY
J: TRBJ1-1; V: TRBV2; D: NA; CDR3: ASTLSSDTEAF
J: TRBJ2-7; V: TRBV18; D: NA; CDR3: ASSGAAGGSYEQY
J: TRBJ2-2; V: TRBV5-1; D: TRBD2; CDR3: ASSFVPAGGFANTGELF
J: TRBJ2-7; V: TRBV6-5; D: TRBD2; CDR3: ASSYSSGGAYEQY
J: TRBJ1-6; V: TRBV9; D: NA; CDR3: ASSVQGVGSPLH
J: TRBJ2-1; V: TRBV4-3; D: NA; CDR3: ASSQDGSGEQF
J: TRBJ1-3; V: TRBV30; D: TRBD1; CDR3: AWSVMTGQGAYTIY
J: TRBJ1-2; V: TRBV28; D: NA; CDR3: ASSLPPGNYGYT
J: TRBJ1-5; V: TRBV10-1; D: NA; CDR3: ASRTLEGWQPQH
J: TRBJ1-4; V: TRBV4-2; D: TRBD1; CDR3: ASSQDPGTGSGEKLF
J: TRBJ2-1; V: TRBV29-1; D: TRBD2; CDR3: SGDTTGLAGNEQF
J: TRBJ1-1; V: TRBV27; D: NA; CDR3: ASSSRKNTEAF
J: TRBJ2-5; V: TRBV7-3; D: TRBD2; CDR3: ASSLNSGGQETQY
J: TRBJ1-1; V: TRBV4-2; D: TRBD1; CDR3: ASSPLNRGLNTEAF
J: TRBJ1-4; V: TRBV2; D: NA; CDR3: ASSRGRLEEKLF
J: TRBJ1-1; V: TRBV29-1; D: TRBD1; CDR3: SVDPGTGGIYTEAF
J: TRBJ2-3; V: TRBV5-1; D: TRBD2; CDR3: ASSLARAGNTDTQY
J: TRBJ2-3; V: TRBV5-4; D: TRBD1; CDR3: ARGDSSTDTQY
J: TRBJ1-4; V: TRBV7-9; D: NA; CDR3: ASSLSLGGTEKLF
J: TRBJ1-2; V: TRBV29-1; D: NA; CDR3: SVGTGSYGYT
J: TRBJ1-1; V: TRBV29-1; D: TRBD1; CDR3: SVKGTGRNTEAF
J: TRBJ2-7; V: TRBV9; D: TRBD1; CDR3: ASSLGTEPYEQY